Sequencing of this TCR beta chain was carried out in a study of shared clonotypes between healthy human individuals. Researchers sequenced unsorted PBMC DNA using ten immunoSEQ deep assay plates. Data came from immunoSEQ multiplex PCR; TCRdb stores just in-frame clones and leaves some out. The data hold about 470,000 clones, with about 85% observed a single time. Trimming removed 7 bases from V and 5 bases from J; junction bases left unmatched: 8. The CDR3 runs to 13 residues. Germline V CDR1 and CDR2: MNHEY, SMNVEV (reference sequence). Study results and caveats: Represented genetic and exposure-history diversity was restricted by having few donors. Researchers sampled only blood; tissue repertoires likely differ.

A remark on this clone: Its antigen remains unknown.

The sample was PBMCs. The V call is TRBV27, the J call TRBJ2-7; 7 nucleotides line up with TRBD1. This receptor was taken from a woman aged 40 to 50 in good health. Some clones in this sample may be carry-over from other donors' samples. The CDR3, as DNA: TGTGCCAGCAACCGAGAAGGGGGCAACGAGCAGTACTTC. The encoded protein is CASNREGGNEQYF.